This TCR beta chain was profiled in a study of blood T cell repertoires in COVID-19. Study overall: Researchers got acute and convalescent COVID-19 samples from the United States, Italy and Spain.

In the authors' methods: Reference gene primer amplification gave nucleated cell count estimates. Only in-frame clones appear in the TCRdb table, and some are missing; sequencing was by immunoSEQ multiplex PCR. V, J and clone size were drawn from that table, and D and trimming were deduced from the DNA. The sample lists 65,000 to 70,000 clones, around 77% occurring once. The V gene lost 6 bases and the J gene lost 4 bases, with 11 bases spanning the gap. CDR1 and CDR2 from the germline V gene are SGHNT and YENEEA. The CDR3 is 13 amino acids. This clone showed up just a few times. The chain couples TRBV11-3 to TRBJ2-3, with D possibly being TRBD2 (5 bases). The specimen was peripheral blood. This clonotype was sampled from a man aged 55-75 years with acute or convalescent COVID-19. CDR3 sequence (DNA): TGTGCCAGCAGGAAGACTACCGCAGATACGCAGTATTTT. This encodes CASRKTTADTQYF.